These T cell receptor beta chains were read from a single sample in a study of cytomegalovirus exposure and HLA in healthy donors. TCRdb's copy holds only in-frame clones and misses some; the assay was immunoSEQ multiplex PCR. The table includes about 160,000 clones, about three quarters detected once. The sequenced material came from PBMCs. These receptors all come from a woman aged 25 to 39 in good health and CMV-seronegative. Both conserved end residues are part of each CDR3. A D gene is named only where the DNA matches it firmly. Some rows mark clone size as missing; the rest say once, few, many or name a class of expanded clone.

clone_size: .; d_call: TRBD1; j_call: TRBJ1-1; v_call: TRBV5-5; cdr3_nt: TGTGCCAGCTCACTTCTGCGAGGGGGCGTCGCTGAAGCTTTCTTT; cdr3_aa: CASSLLRGGVAEAFF
clone_size: .; d_call: .; j_call: TRBJ1-1; v_call: TRBV6-6; cdr3_nt: TGTGCTGTCGGCCAGGGGAGGGACACTGAAGCTTTCTTT; cdr3_aa: CAVGQGRDTEAFF
clone_size: .; d_call: .; j_call: TRBJ1-2; v_call: TRBV5-5; cdr3_nt: TGTGCCAGCCAAGGACAGAGTTATGGCTACACCTTC; cdr3_aa: CASQGQSYGYTF
clone_size: .; d_call: TRBD1; j_call: TRBJ2-1; v_call: TRBV7-2; cdr3_nt: TGTGCCAGCAGCTCAGAGGGGACAGGGGGGGTCAATGAGCAGTTCTTC; cdr3_aa: CASSSEGTGGVNEQFF
clone_size: .; d_call: .; j_call: TRBJ1-1; v_call: TRBV10-3; cdr3_nt: TGTGCCATCAGTGACGTGGAGGGTGGAAACACTGAAGCTTTCTTT; cdr3_aa: CAISDVEGGNTEAFF
clone_size: once; d_call: TRBD2; j_call: TRBJ2-7; v_call: TRBV6-6; cdr3_nt: TGTGCCAGCAGGCCAACCCAACTAGCGAAAGAGCAGTACTTC; cdr3_aa: CASRPTQLAKEQYF
clone_size: few; d_call: .; j_call: TRBJ2-1; v_call: TRBV6-1; cdr3_nt: TGTGCCAGCATTTCCTTGTTCACAGACAATGAGCAGTTCTTC; cdr3_aa: CASISLFTDNEQFF
clone_size: .; d_call: TRBD2; j_call: TRBJ2-1; v_call: TRBV4-1; cdr3_nt: TGCGCCAGCAGCCGCGATCGCGGGGGGGCCGTCTACAATGAGCAGTTCTTC; cdr3_aa: CASSRDRGGAVYNEQFF
clone_size: .; d_call: .; j_call: TRBJ1-1; v_call: TRBV25-1; cdr3_nt: TGTGCCAGCATTCGCGGGGCGGAAACTGAAGCTTTCTTT; cdr3_aa: CASIRGAETEAFF
clone_size: .; d_call: TRBD1; j_call: TRBJ2-2; v_call: TRBV7-2; cdr3_nt: TGTGCCAGCAGTCAGGGGGCGAAGACCGGGGAGCTGTTTTTT; cdr3_aa: CASSQGAKTGELFF
clone_size: .; d_call: .; j_call: TRBJ2-3; v_call: TRBV2; cdr3_nt: TGTGCCAGCTCCACCGGGGGACTCACAGATACGCAGTATTTT; cdr3_aa: CASSTGGLTDTQYF
clone_size: few; d_call: TRBD2; j_call: TRBJ2-3; v_call: TRBV27; cdr3_nt: TGTGCCAGCAGTTCGGGACTAGCGGGGTCTGGCACAGATACGCAGTATTTT; cdr3_aa: CASSSGLAGSGTDTQYF
clone_size: .; d_call: TRBD2; j_call: TRBJ2-3; v_call: TRBV7-3; cdr3_nt: TGTGCCAGCTCCCTGCTGGGGGGACTAGCGGGGGGAGATACGCAGTATTTT; cdr3_aa: CASSLLGGLAGGDTQYF
clone_size: .; d_call: TRBD1; j_call: TRBJ1-3; v_call: TRBV2; cdr3_nt: TGTGCCAGCAGCGGACAGGCGGGAAACACCATATATTTT; cdr3_aa: CASSGQAGNTIYF
clone_size: .; d_call: .; j_call: TRBJ1-1; v_call: TRBV10-3; cdr3_nt: TGTGCCATCAGTGACCCCGATCCAGGCATCCTTGAAGCTTTCTTT; cdr3_aa: CAISDPDPGILEAFF
clone_size: .; d_call: .; j_call: TRBJ1-6; v_call: TRBV2; cdr3_nt: TGTGCCAGCTCGACAGAATATAATTCACCCCTCCACTTT; cdr3_aa: CASSTEYNSPLHF
clone_size: once; d_call: .; j_call: TRBJ2-7; v_call: TRBV7-8; cdr3_nt: TGTGCCAGCAGTTTATACCGGGACAAGTCCTACGAGCAGTACTTC; cdr3_aa: CASSLYRDKSYEQYF
clone_size: .; d_call: .; j_call: TRBJ2-3; v_call: TRBV5-1; cdr3_nt: TGCGCCAGCAGCTATGGGGGCCCAGATACGCAGTATTTT; cdr3_aa: CASSYGGPDTQYF
clone_size: once; d_call: .; j_call: TRBJ2-2; v_call: TRBV7-8; cdr3_nt: TGTGCCAGCAGCTTAACGGCAGGGCCCGGGGAGCTGTTTTTT; cdr3_aa: CASSLTAGPGELFF
clone_size: .; d_call: TRBD1; j_call: TRBJ2-7; v_call: TRBV5-1; cdr3_nt: TGCGCCAGCAGCTTGGCTCAGGGGGTAATCTACGAGCAGTACTTC; cdr3_aa: CASSLAQGVIYEQYF
clone_size: many; d_call: TRBD1; j_call: TRBJ1-1; v_call: TRBV27; cdr3_nt: TGTGCCAGCAGTCCGCGGACAGGTGCCCTACAAGCTTTCTTT; cdr3_aa: CASSPRTGALQAFF
clone_size: .; d_call: TRBD1; j_call: TRBJ1-2; v_call: TRBV9; cdr3_nt: TGTGCCAGCAGCCCCTGGACAGGTGCCTCGTCTGGCTACACCTTC; cdr3_aa: CASSPWTGASSGYTF
clone_size: .; d_call: TRBD1; j_call: TRBJ2-1; v_call: TRBV30; cdr3_nt: TGTGCCTGGAACCGGGACAGGGGCCCGGCCTCCTACAATGAGCAGTTCTTC; cdr3_aa: CAWNRDRGPASYNEQFF
clone_size: .; d_call: TRBD1; j_call: TRBJ2-7; v_call: TRBV4-1; cdr3_nt: TGCGCCAGCAGCCAAGGGACAGGAACCTACGAGCAGTACTTC; cdr3_aa: CASSQGTGTYEQYF
clone_size: once; d_call: .; j_call: TRBJ2-6; v_call: TRBV15; cdr3_nt: TGTGCCACCAGCAGAGAGGGGGGCTCTGGGGCCAACGTCCTGACTTTC; cdr3_aa: CATSREGGSGANVLTF
clone_size: .; d_call: TRBD1; j_call: TRBJ1-4; v_call: TRBV6-1; cdr3_nt: TGTGCCAGCAGTCCACGCCAGGGGGCAAACGAAAAACTGTTTTTT; cdr3_aa: CASSPRQGANEKLFF
clone_size: .; d_call: .; j_call: TRBJ2-7; v_call: TRBV29-1; cdr3_nt: TGCAGCGTGGGTGGAGGGTCTACCTACGAGCAGTACTTC; cdr3_aa: CSVGGGSTYEQYF
clone_size: few; d_call: .; j_call: TRBJ1-2; v_call: TRBV19; cdr3_nt: TGTGCCAGTCCCAGGGGCAACTATGGCTACACCTTC; cdr3_aa: CASPRGNYGYTF
clone_size: few; d_call: TRBD2; j_call: TRBJ2-2; v_call: TRBV5-1; cdr3_nt: TGCGCCAGCAGCTCGGGACTAGTGGCCGGGGAGCTGTTTTTT; cdr3_aa: CASSSGLVAGELFF
clone_size: .; d_call: .; j_call: TRBJ2-3; v_call: TRBV9; cdr3_nt: TGTGCCAGCAGCGTGGCCAGCACAGATACGCAGTATTTT; cdr3_aa: CASSVASTDTQYF
clone_size: .; d_call: .; j_call: TRBJ1-5; v_call: TRBV27; cdr3_nt: TGTGCCAGCAGTCCGTTGGGGGCGTTTAATCAGCCCCAGCATTTT; cdr3_aa: CASSPLGAFNQPQHF
clone_size: .; d_call: TRBD1; j_call: TRBJ1-4; v_call: TRBV5-1; cdr3_nt: TGCGCCAGCAGCCGGACAGGTTCGAATGAAAAACTGTTTTTT; cdr3_aa: CASSRTGSNEKLFF
clone_size: .; d_call: TRBD2; j_call: TRBJ2-3; v_call: TRBV7-2; cdr3_nt: TGTGCCAGCAGTTACGGGACTAGCGACTACGATACGCAGTATTTT; cdr3_aa: CASSYGTSDYDTQYF
clone_size: .; d_call: .; j_call: TRBJ1-2; v_call: TRBV30; cdr3_nt: TGTGCCTGGAGTGGGGACTGGGATAACTATGGCTACACCTTC; cdr3_aa: CAWSGDWDNYGYTF
clone_size: .; d_call: .; j_call: TRBJ2-3; v_call: TRBV6-5; cdr3_nt: TGTGCCAGCAGTTACTCGACAGCTACTTGGATAGATACGCAGTATTTT; cdr3_aa: CASSYSTATWIDTQYF